The subject of this entry is one TCR beta chain. What it binds is unknown. Libraries were prepared by immunoSEQ multiplex PCR; TCRdb keeps only in-frame clonotypes and omits some of them. The profile covers approximately 60,000 clones, with roughly 85% appearing a single time and about 21% taken by the ten largest. The CDR3 sequence is 16 residues long. V shed 0 bases and J shed 1 base, with 12 bases lying between them. Germline V gene lookup returns CDR1 ENHRY and CDR2 SYGVKD. This record comes from a study of T cell responses to AZD1222 COVID-19 vaccine. Study-wide results and limits: Vaccination with two AZD1222 doses was followed by a rise in Spike-specific TCR breadth and depth.

The clonotype originates from an adult in good health. Sequencing was performed on peripheral blood, taken on day 0 of MenACWY control vaccination. The rearrangement joins TRBV10-3 to TRBJ2-5, with D unclear. The CDR3 sequence is CAISESSKSFQETQYF. The DNA for the CDR3 is TGTGCCATCAGTGAGTCAAGCAAGAGCTTCCAAGAGACCCAGTACTTC.